Described below is a single T cell receptor beta chain sequence and its context. This specimen belongs to a study of CD8+ T cells in alopecia areata. Reverse transcription of extracted RNA yielded cDNA, which provided the sequencing template. Profiled with immunoSEQ multiplex PCR; TCRdb holds only in-frame clones, not every one. The sample gives 150,000 or so clones, 45% to 60% of which show up once; about a sixth is in the top ten. Noted treatment: oral pan-JAK inhibitor, 5-10 mg twice daily. Per the germline V gene, CDR1 is SNHLY and CDR2 is FYNNEI. This CDR3 has 14 residues. After removal of 7 bases from V and 2 bases from J, the junction contained 7 bases not matched to a gene.

This chain links TRBV2 with TRBJ2-7; 8 bases line up with TRBD1. The TCR was taken from a human donor with alopecia areata. The starting material was CD8+ T cells sorted from blood, obtained at week 4, from a patient treated with tofacitinib. CDR3 residues: CASIDRGPAYEQYF. The CDR3 DNA reads as TGTGCCAGCATCGACAGGGGTCCAGCCTACGAGCAGTACTTC.